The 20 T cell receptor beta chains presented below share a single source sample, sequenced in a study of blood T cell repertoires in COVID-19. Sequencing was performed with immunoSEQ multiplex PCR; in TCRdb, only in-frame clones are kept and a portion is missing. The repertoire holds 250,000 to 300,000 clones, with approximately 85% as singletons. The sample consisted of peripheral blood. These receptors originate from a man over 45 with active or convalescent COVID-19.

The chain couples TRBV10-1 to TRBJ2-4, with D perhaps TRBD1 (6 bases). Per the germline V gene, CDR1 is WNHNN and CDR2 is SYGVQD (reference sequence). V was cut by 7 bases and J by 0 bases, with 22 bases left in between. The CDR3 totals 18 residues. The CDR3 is CASNETMDSLLAKNIQYF. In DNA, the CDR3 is TGCGCCAGCAACGAAACTATGGACAGCCTCCTAGCCAAAAACATTCAGTACTTC.

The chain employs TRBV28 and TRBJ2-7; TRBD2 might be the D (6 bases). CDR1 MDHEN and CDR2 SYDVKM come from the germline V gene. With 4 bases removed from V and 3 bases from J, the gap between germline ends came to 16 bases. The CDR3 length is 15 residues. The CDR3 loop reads CASSSGGAPNYEQYF. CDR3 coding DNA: TGTGCCAGCAGTTCCGGCGGGGCTCCTAACTACGAGCAGTACTTC.

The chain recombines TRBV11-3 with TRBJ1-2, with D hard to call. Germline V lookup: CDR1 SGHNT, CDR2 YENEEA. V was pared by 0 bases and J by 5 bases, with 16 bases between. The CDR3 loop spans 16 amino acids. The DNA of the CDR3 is TGTGCCAGCAGCTTAGATACAGCTCTGTTGGCTTATGGCTACACCTTC. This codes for CASSLDTALLAYGYTF.

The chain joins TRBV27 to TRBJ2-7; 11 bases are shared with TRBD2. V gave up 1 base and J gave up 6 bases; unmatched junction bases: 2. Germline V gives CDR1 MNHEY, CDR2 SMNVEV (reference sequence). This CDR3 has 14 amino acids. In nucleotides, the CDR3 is TGTGCCAGCAGTTTATTAGGGACTAGCGGCGAGCAGTACTTC. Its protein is CASSLLGTSGEQYF.

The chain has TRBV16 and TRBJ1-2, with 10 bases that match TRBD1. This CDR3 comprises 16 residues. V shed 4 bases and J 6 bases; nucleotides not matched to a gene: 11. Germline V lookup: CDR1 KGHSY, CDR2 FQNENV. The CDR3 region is CASSPGTGDRIDGYTF. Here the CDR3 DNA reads TGTGCCAGCAGCCCAGGGACAGGGGATAGGATCGATGGCTACACCTTC.

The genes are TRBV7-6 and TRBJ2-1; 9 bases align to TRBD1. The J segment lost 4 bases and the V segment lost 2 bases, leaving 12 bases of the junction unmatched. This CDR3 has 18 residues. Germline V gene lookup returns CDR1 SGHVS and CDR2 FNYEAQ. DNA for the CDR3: TGTGCCAGCAGCTTAATAATAGGCGGGACAGGGAGATACAATGAGCAGTTCTTC. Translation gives CASSLIIGGTGRYNEQFF.

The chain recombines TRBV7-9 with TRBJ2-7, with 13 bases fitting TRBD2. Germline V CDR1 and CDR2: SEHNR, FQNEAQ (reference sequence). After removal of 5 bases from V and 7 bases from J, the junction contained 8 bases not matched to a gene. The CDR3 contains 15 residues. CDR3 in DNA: TGTGCCAGCAGCCCCACTAGCGGGAGGGCCAAGGAGCAGTACTTC. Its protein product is CASSPTSGRAKEQYF.

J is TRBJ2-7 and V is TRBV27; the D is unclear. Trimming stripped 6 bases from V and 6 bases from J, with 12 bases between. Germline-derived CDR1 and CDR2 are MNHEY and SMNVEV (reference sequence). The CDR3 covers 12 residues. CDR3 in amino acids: CASSSPALEQYF. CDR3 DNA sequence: TGTGCCAGCAGCTCCCCTGCACTCGAGCAGTACTTC.

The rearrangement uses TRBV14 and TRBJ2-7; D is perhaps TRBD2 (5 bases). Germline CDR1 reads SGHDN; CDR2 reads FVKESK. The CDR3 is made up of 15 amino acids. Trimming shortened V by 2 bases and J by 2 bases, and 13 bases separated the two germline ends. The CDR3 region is CASSQNTRFPYEQYF. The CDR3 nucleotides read TGTGCCAGCAGCCAAAATACTAGGTTCCCCTACGAGCAGTACTTC.

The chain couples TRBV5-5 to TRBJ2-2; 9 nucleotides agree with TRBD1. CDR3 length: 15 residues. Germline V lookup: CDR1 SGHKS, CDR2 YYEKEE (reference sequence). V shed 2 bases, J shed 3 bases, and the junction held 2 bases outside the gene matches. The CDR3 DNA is TGTGCCAGCAGCTTAGGGACAGGGCACACCGGGGAGCTGTTTTTT. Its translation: CASSLGTGHTGELFF.

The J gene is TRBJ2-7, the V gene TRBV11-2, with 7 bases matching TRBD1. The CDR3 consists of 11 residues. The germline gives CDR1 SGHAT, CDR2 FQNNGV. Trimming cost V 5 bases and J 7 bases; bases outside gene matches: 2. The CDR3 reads CASSPGGEQYF. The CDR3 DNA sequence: TGTGCCAGCAGCCCAGGGGGTGAGCAGTACTTC. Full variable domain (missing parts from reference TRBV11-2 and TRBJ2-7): EAGVAQSPRYKIIEKRQSVAFWCNPISGHATLYWYQQILGQGPKLLIQFQNNGVVDDSQLPKDRFSAERLKGVDSTLKIQPAKLEDSAVYLCASSPGGEQYFGPGTRLTVT.

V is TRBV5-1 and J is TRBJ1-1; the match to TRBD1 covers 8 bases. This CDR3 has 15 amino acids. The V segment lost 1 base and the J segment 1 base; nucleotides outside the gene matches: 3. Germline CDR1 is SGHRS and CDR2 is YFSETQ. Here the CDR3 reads CASSLSTGENTEAFF. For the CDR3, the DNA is TGCGCCAGCAGCTTGTCGACAGGGGAGAACACTGAAGCTTTCTTT.

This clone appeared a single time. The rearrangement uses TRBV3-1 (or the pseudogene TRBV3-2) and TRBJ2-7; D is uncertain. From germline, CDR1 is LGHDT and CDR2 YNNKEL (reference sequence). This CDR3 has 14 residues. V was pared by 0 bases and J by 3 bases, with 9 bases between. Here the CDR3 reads CASSQDRRGYEQYF. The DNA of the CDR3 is TGTGCCAGCAGCCAAGATCGTCGAGGCTACGAGCAGTACTTC.

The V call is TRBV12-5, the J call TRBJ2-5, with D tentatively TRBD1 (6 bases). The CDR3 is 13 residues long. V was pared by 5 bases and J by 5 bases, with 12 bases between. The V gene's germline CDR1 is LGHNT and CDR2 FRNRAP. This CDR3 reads CASGIQGSETQYF. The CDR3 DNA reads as TGTGCTAGTGGTATACAGGGTTCGGAGACCCAGTACTTC.

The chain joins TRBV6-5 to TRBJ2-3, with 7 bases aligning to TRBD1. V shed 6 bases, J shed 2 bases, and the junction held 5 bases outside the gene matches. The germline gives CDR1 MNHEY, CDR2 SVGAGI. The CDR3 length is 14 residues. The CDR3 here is CASRGQVATDTQYF. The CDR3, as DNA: TGTGCCAGCAGAGGACAGGTTGCCACAGATACGCAGTATTTT.

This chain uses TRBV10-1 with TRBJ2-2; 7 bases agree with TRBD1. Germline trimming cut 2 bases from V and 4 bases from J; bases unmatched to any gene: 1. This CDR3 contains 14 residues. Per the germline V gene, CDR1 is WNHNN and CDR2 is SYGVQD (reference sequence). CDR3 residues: CASSETGATGELFF. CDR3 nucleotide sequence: TGCGCCAGCAGTGAGACAGGGGCCACCGGGGAGCTGTTTTTT.

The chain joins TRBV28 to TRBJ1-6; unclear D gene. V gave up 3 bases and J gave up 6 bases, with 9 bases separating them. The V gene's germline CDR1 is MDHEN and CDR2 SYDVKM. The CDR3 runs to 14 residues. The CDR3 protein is CASSFAESNSPLHF. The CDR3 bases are TGTGCCAGCAGTTTCGCCGAGAGTAATTCACCCCTCCACTTT. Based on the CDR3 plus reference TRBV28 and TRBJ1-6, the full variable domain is DVKVTQSSRYLVKRTGEKVFLECVQDMDHENMFWYRQDPGLGLRLIYFSYDVKMKEKGDIPEGYSVSREKKERFSLILESASTNQTSMYLCASSFAESNSPLHFGNGTRLTVT.

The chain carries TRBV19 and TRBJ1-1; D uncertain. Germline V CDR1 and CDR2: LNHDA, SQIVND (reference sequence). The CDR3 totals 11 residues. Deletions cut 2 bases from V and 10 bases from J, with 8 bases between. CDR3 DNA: TGTGCCAGTAGTATATCCGGGGTAGCTTTCTTT. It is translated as CASSISGVAFF.

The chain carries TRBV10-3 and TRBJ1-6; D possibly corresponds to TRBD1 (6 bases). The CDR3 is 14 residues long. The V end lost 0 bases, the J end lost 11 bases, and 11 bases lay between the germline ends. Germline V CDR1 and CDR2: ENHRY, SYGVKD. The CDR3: CAISESPGVTPLHF. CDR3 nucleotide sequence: TGTGCCATCAGTGAGTCTCCAGGGGTCACACCCCTCCACTTT.

The CDR3 sequence: CASRRGGEKLFF. The CDR3 DNA sequence: TGTGCCAGCAGGAGGGGAGGTGAAAAACTGTTTTTT. The chain has TRBV7-9 and TRBJ1-4; possible D gene TRBD1, 5 bases. The CDR3 has 12 residues. The V and J ends lost 6 bases and 7 bases respectively, with 9 bases between them. Germline lookup yields CDR1 SEHNR and CDR2 FQNEAQ (reference sequence).